This TCR beta chain comes out of a study of cytomegalovirus exposure and HLA in healthy donors. General study results and limits: A few chains tied to CMV proved CMV antigen-specific in vitro. Investigators reported under 200 TCR beta chains as tied to cytomegalovirus.

On this clone: Its antigen is unidentified.

Per the germline V gene, CDR1 is LNHDA and CDR2 is SQIVND (reference sequence). The length of the CDR3 is 13 residues. Trimming took off 5 bases at V and 2 bases at J, with 9 bases between the two ends. Healthy bone marrow donors supplied every sample. The primer mix had 60 Vbeta and 13 Jbeta primers. The protocol was immunoSEQ multiplex PCR, while the TCRdb copy is restricted to in-frame clones and leaves out a portion. The sample holds 150,000 to 200,000 clones, around 62% seen once. The clonotype was recovered from a man aged 35 to 55 in good health and CMV-seronegative. The sequenced sample consisted of PBMCs. The chain couples TRBV19 to TRBJ2-5, with D possibly TRBD2 on 5 matching bases. This chain's CDR3 is CASSEGPQETQYF. The CDR3 coding sequence is TGTGCCAGTAGTGAGGGCCCGCAAGAGACCCAGTACTTC.